Listed here are 9 T cell receptor beta chains from one sample, sequenced in a study. TCRdb independently ran MiXCR on the 5' RACE reads; one entry per CDR3 protein. This table has 45,000 to 60,000 distinct CDR3 sequences, approximately 23% appearing once. The sequencing sample was made of tumor-infiltrating naive CD4+ T cells sorted from the breast tumor. Indicated subset: naive CD4+ T cells, CD4+CD45RA+CD25-. All receptors come from a female donor with breast cancer.

This clonotype was recorded at least ten times. The genes are TRBV4-2 and TRBJ1-2; 8 nucleotides match TRBD1. V was pared by 1 base and J by 5 bases, with 6 bases of the junction left unmatched. The CDR3 extends over 15 amino acids. Germline values: CDR1 LGHNA, CDR2 YNFKEQ. The CDR3 region is CASSQGPDRDYGYTF. As DNA, the CDR3 is TGTGCCAGCAGCCAAGGTCCGGACAGGGATTATGGCTACACCTTC.

As for this clonotype: With a much larger clone just one base away, this may be a read error. V and J are TRBV4-1 and TRBJ2-5, with D perhaps TRBD2 (5 bases). This CDR3 region has 16 residues. Germline values: CDR1 MGHRA, CDR2 YSYEKL. The V and J ends lost 8 bases and 3 bases respectively, with 22 bases between them. The CDR3 sequence is CASRPAVQRRKETQYF. Written as DNA, the CDR3 is TGCGCCAGCCGCCCGGCGGTGCAGCGGCGGAAAGAGACCCAGTACTTC.

This clonotype was counted many times. The V call is TRBV20-1, the J call TRBJ2-3; 9 nucleotides agree with TRBD2. The CDR3 extends over 16 amino acids. Germline V gene lookup returns CDR1 DFQATT and CDR2 SNEGSKA (reference sequence). The J segment lost 3 bases and the V segment lost 6 bases, leaving 13 bases of the junction unmatched. Here the CDR3 reads CSARASGILVTDTQYF. The DNA of the CDR3 is TGCAGTGCCCGCGCTAGCGGGATTTTGGTGACAGATACGCAGTATTTT.

The chain employs TRBV7-2 and TRBJ2-1, with D hard to call. Germline CDR1 and CDR2: SGHTA and FQGNSA. V was cut by 2 bases and J by 9 bases, with 5 bases left in between. The CDR3 length is 11 residues. The CDR3 sequence: CASSLMSEQFF. In DNA form, the CDR3 reads TGTGCCAGCAGCTTAATGAGTGAGCAGTTCTTC.

V and J are TRBV5-1 and TRBJ2-7; D is tentatively TRBD1 or TRBD2 (5 bases each). The germline CDR1 and CDR2 sequences are SGHRS and YFSETQ. The CDR3 length is 15 residues. V was shortened by 8 bases and J by 2 bases, with 20 bases between the two germline ends. The CDR3 sequence: CASSVTPTETYEQYF. DNA for the CDR3: TGCGCCAGTAGCGTGACGCCGACAGAAACCTACGAGCAGTACTTC.

This rearrangement joins TRBV4-1 to TRBJ2-1; D assignment may be TRBD1 or TRBD2 (5 bases each). The CDR3 sequence is 17 residues long. V gave up 4 bases and J gave up 2 bases, with 18 bases separating them. CDR1 and CDR2 (germline): MGHRA, YSYEKL. The CDR3 spells CASSRGPARDPYNEQFF. The CDR3 DNA sequence: TGCGCCAGCAGCCGAGGTCCAGCCCGGGACCCCTACAATGAGCAGTTCTTC.

The J gene is TRBJ1-1, the V gene TRBV6-6; D ambiguous. Germline CDR1 reads MNHNY; CDR2 reads SVGAGI (reference sequence). V was pared by 7 bases and J by 4 bases, with 13 bases between. This CDR3 comprises 13 residues. CDR3 sequence reads: CASTFRIFTEAFF. The CDR3 DNA reads TGTGCCAGCACCTTCCGGATCTTCACTGAAGCTTTCTTT.

In its sample, this clonotype was seen a few times. The chain is built from TRBV7-9 and TRBJ1-1; TRBD1 aligns across 7 bases. V shed 3 bases and J 2 bases; nucleotides not matched to a gene: 6. Germline V lookup: CDR1 SEHNR, CDR2 FQNEAQ (reference sequence). This CDR3 comprises 15 residues. The chain's CDR3 is CASSLAGGPNTEAFF. The CDR3 nucleotides read TGTGCCAGCAGCTTGGCAGGGGGGCCTAACACTGAAGCTTTCTTT.

The chain has TRBV4-1 and TRBJ2-7; 7 bases align to TRBD2. The CDR3 loop spans 14 amino acids. Looked up from germline, CDR1 is MGHRA and CDR2 is YSYEKL. V lost 1 base and J lost 4; bases outside the gene matches: 4. CDR3 sequence reads: CASSQARESYEQYF. The CDR3, as DNA: TGCGCCAGCAGCCAAGCGCGGGAGAGTTACGAGCAGTACTTC.